This T cell receptor (beta chain) came from a study of blood T cells in healthy people across ages (dated by TCRdb to 2015 to 2017). At the level of the whole study: In model experiments, template switching captured about one uniquely barcoded TCR beta cDNA molecule for every two T cells. Using deep sequencing normalized with unique cDNA molecular identifiers, the study measured how TCR beta repertoire diversity changes with age. Donors were grouped into four age groups: young (average roughly 17 years), middle-aged (under 40), aged (around 66) and long-lived (around 80). To avoid experimental bias, donors of different ages were randomly spread across the sequencing lanes. Two additional independent replicas of 1 million unique cDNA reads from the same blood draw were analyzed for two donors (one aged 18 to 29 and one aged 80 or older).

Donors were approximately 42 systemically healthy Caucasian individuals from Russia aged roughly 6 to 95 years. Ten milliliters of peripheral blood were drawn from each donor into EDTA-treated Vacutainer tubes. Ficoll-Paque density-gradient centrifugation was used to isolate PBMCs, with at least 6.5 million per sample. Total RNA was extracted from PBMCs with Trizol reagent, with at least 6 micrograms obtained per sample. The percentages of naive CD45RAhigh/CD27high T cells were determined by flow cytometry on a PBMC aliquot from every donor. Library creation used 5' RACE. The sequencer listed for this sample is Illumina HiSeq 2500. A second PCR of about 6 to 12 cycles was run with a J-beta primer mix and a sample-barcoded 5' primer. A template-switch 5' adaptor carrying 12 random nucleotides introduced a unique molecular identifier onto each TCR beta cDNA molecule. At least 3 million CDR3-containing paired-end reads were obtained from each sample. First-strand cDNA was synthesized from all RNA with the Mint cDNA synthesis kit, primed by a TRBC-specific oligonucleotide. After uracil-DNA glycosylase treatment, a first 18-cycle PCR used universal primers M1SS and BC2_uni_R on all cDNA. Regarding the original processing steps: Normalization of each sample was performed by random selection of 1 million high-quality reads, each carrying a distinct molecular identifier. Reads with shared molecular identifiers were discarded instead of being binned into consensus sequences. MiTCR, set to a Q25 quality threshold and the strictest error-elimination algorithm, was used for CDR3 identification, clonotype clustering and error correction. Lower-bound total TCR beta diversity was estimated with a nonparametric unseen species model using Euler transformation. The public reads were run again by TCRdb, first through fastp at Q25 and then through MiXCR, and only productive beta chains were kept. Rows with a matching CDR3 protein are joined into one entry that keeps the most common DNA and genes. The V and J calls come from TCRdb's annotation, not from the publication. A total of under 2 million distinct CDR3 sequences appear in this sample, about 31% of them only once. The ten biggest clones cover about 10% of the sample.

At least ten counts were recorded for this clonotype. This clone's antigen is unknown. No per-base quality is available; no much larger clone lies one base away. Here is what the overall study found, with its caveats: Compared with the aged group, more naive CD4+ T cells, fewer expanded clones and increased TCR diversity were shown by the long-lived group, suggesting age selection. Because profiling used bulk unsorted PBMCs, naive and antigen-experienced compartments could not be compared conclusively. A strong correlation was found between observed TCR beta diversity and the percentage of naive T cells measured by flow cytometry. As age increased, observed TCR beta diversity per million T cells dropped in a roughly linear way, and a significant reduction was already evident by age roughly 36. Donor CMV infection status was unknown, potentially confounding age-related changes in expanded clonotypes. Estimates of total diversity based on one million sequenced T cells were regarded as lower bounds and as underestimates.

The CDR1 and CDR2 encoded by the germline V gene are SGDLS and YYNGEE. The CDR3 measures 16 amino acids from cysteine to phenylalanine. Of the read, only the CDR3 DNA is kept; its 48 bases are in frame from base 1. The junction shows trimming of 0 bases on V and 4 bases on J, and the gene matches do not reach 9 bases of it. Sequencing was performed on blood. The receptor comes from a woman aged 25 to 39 in good health. The rearrangement combines TRBV9 with TRBJ2-5; 7 middle bases align to TRBD2. The encoded CDR3 is CASSVGGSGNTETQYF. DNA sequence: TGTGCCAGCAGCGTAGGAGGCAGCGGGAACACAGAGACCCAGTACTTC.